This T cell receptor (beta chain) was documented in a study of blood T cell repertoires in COVID-19. Study-wide background: From T cells, B-cell-depleted T cells, or PBMCs came the material, which was cDNA or gDNA.

Per germline, CDR1 SGHRS and CDR2 YFSETQ. Trimming shortened V by 0 bases and J by 2 bases, and 8 bases separated the two germline ends. The CDR3 is 14 amino acids. Participant age was about 18 to 89 years, and participants resided in about two dozen US areas. Original methodology: Amplifying reference gene primers gave estimates of nucleated cell counts. Here immunoSEQ multiplex PCR was the method, and the copy in TCRdb shows in-frame clones only, minus some. The V and J calls and clone size are taken from that table; D and trimming were inferred from the DNA. The sample contains around 240,000 clones, over 80% of which appear only once.

The chain combines TRBV5-1 with TRBJ1-2, with no clear D. This receptor was obtained from a man in his fifties or sixties who had been exposed to COVID-19. The material sequenced was PBMCs or T cells enriched from blood (not recorded which). Here the CDR3 DNA reads TGCGCCAGCAGCTTGGCAGGAACAAACTATGGCTACACCTTC. Protein: CASSLAGTNYGYTF. Full variable domain (missing parts from reference TRBV5-1 and TRBJ1-2): KAGVTQTPRYLIKTRGQQVTLSCSPISGHRSVSWYQQTPGQGLQFLFEYFSETQRNKGNFPGRFSGRQFSNSRSEMNVSTLELGDSALYLCASSLAGTNYGYTFGSGTRLTVV.